The 16 T cell receptor beta chains below all came from one sample that was sequenced in a study of blood T cell repertoires in COVID-19. The data were produced by immunoSEQ multiplex PCR, yet TCRdb's version contains in-frame clones alone and is incomplete. This sample has some 26,000 clones, with 65% to 75% found just once. Sequencing was performed on peripheral blood. The receptors derive from a man aged 50 to 60 with COVID-19, enrolled during active disease.

The gene calls are TRBV18 and TRBJ1-1; D gene ambiguous. This CDR3 region has 15 residues. From germline, CDR1 is KGHSH and CDR2 LQKENI. V shed 5 bases and J shed 4 bases, with 17 bases lying between them. In DNA, the CDR3 is TGTGCCAGCTCAGCCACAGAAGCTAGCTTCACTGAAGCTTTCTTT. It is translated as CASSATEASFTEAFF.

The V call is TRBV5-1, the J call TRBJ2-4; TRBD2 might be the D (5 bases). The CDR3 consists of 19 residues. Germline loops: CDR1 SGHRS, CDR2 YFSETQ. V was trimmed by 2 bases and J by 5 bases, leaving 26 bases between them. Written as DNA, the CDR3 is TGCGCCAGCAGCTTAACGGCCCTAAGGACTTCCCTGGAGGAAAACATTCAGTACTTC. Translating gives CASSLTALRTSLEENIQYF.

The chain carries TRBV19 and TRBJ1-4; weak D call: TRBD1 (6 bases). Trimming took off 3 bases at V and 0 bases at J, with 26 bases between the two ends. Germline CDR1 reads LNHDA; CDR2 reads SQIVND (reference sequence). This CDR3 has 21 amino acids. Here the CDR3 DNA reads TGTGCCAGTAGTATTCCGGGGTGGGGGCTAACAGGAGATGCAACTAATGAAAAACTGTTTTTT. Amino acids: CASSIPGWGLTGDATNEKLFF.

The chain uses TRBV7-6 and TRBJ2-3, with 8 bases matching TRBD2. In germline, CDR1 is SGHVS, CDR2 FNYEAQ. After removal of 5 bases from V and 4 bases from J, the junction contained 5 bases not matched to a gene. This CDR3 is built from 14 residues. The CDR3 nucleotides read TGTGCCAGCAGCCGGAACGGGGGGGCAGATACGCAGTATTTT. Its translation is CASSRNGGADTQYF.

V is TRBV28 and J is TRBJ1-2; D perhaps matches TRBD1 (6 bases). The CDR3 consists of 12 residues. Germline values: CDR1 MDHEN, CDR2 SYDVKM. V lost 10 bases, J lost 4 bases, and 13 bases lay in between. The CDR3 nucleotides are TGTGCCATTCCGGACAGAACCTATGGCTACACCTTC. Its protein product is CAIPDRTYGYTF.

This clone was picked up one time. The chain recombines TRBV14 with TRBJ1-3; no clear D. This CDR3 has 11 residues. Trimming pared 8 bases from V and 0 bases from J, leaving 2 bases between. Germline V gene sequence: CDR1 SGHDN, CDR2 FVKESK. The CDR3 region is CASRSGNTIYF. The CDR3 DNA reads TGTGCCAGCCGCTCTGGAAACACCATATATTTT. Filled out from reference TRBV14 and TRBJ1-3, the complete variable domain reads EAGVTQFPSHSVIEKGQTVTLRCDPISGHDNLYWYRRVMGKEIKFLLHFVKESKQDESGMPNNRFLAERTGGTYSTLKVQPAELEDSGVYFCASRSGNTIYFGEGSWLTVV.

The J gene is TRBJ2-5, the V gene TRBV28; the match to TRBD2 covers 11 bases. The trim removed 6 bases at V and 2 bases at J, leaving 5 bases unmatched. The germline gives CDR1 MDHEN, CDR2 SYDVKM. CDR3 length equals 15 residues. CDR3 DNA sequence: TGTGCCAGCAGAAACTTAGCGGGAGGGCAAGAGACCCAGTACTTC. Translating gives CASRNLAGGQETQYF.

The V and J genes are TRBV7-8 and TRBJ2-5; D not certain. Germline V lookup: CDR1 SGHVS, CDR2 FQNEAQ. This CDR3 is 14 amino acids long. The V and J ends lost 1 base and 5 bases respectively, with 11 bases between them. The CDR3 DNA reads as TGTGCCAGCAGCTTAGGAGCTAGTATTGAGACCCAGTACTTC. The encoded protein is CASSLGASIETQYF.

This sequence joins TRBV27 and TRBJ2-7; D perhaps matches TRBD1 (5 bases). The CDR3 is 13 residues long. CDR1 and CDR2 from the germline V gene are MNHEY and SMNVEV (reference sequence). Trimming stripped 2 bases from V and 5 bases from J, with 10 bases between. The DNA of the CDR3 is TGTGCCAGCAGTTTAGGGGCAGACCACGAGCAGTACTTC. The encoded protein is CASSLGADHEQYF.

The J gene is TRBJ1-2, the V gene TRBV3-1 (or the pseudogene TRBV3-2); perhaps TRBD1 as D (6 bases). Trimming removed 1 base from V and 7 bases from J, with 16 bases in between. Germline V CDR1 and CDR2: LGHDT, YNNKEL (reference sequence). This CDR3 is built from 15 residues. DNA of the CDR3: TGTGCCAGCAGCCAAGTTTCTGGGGGCGAGAGTGGCTACACCTTC. This gives the protein CASSQVSGGESGYTF.

The gene calls are TRBV6-1 and TRBJ1-2, with D possibly matching TRBD1 (6 bases). The germline V gene has CDR1 MNHNS and CDR2 SASEGT. V lost 2 bases, J lost 7 bases, and 20 bases lay in between. The CDR3 loop spans 16 amino acids. CDR3 sequence (DNA): TGTGCCAGCAGTGAACACTGGTCACAGGGTGGCGGTGGCTACACCTTC. Encoded protein: CASSEHWSQGGGGYTF.

The table lists this clone with a count of one. The V gene is TRBV29-1, the J gene TRBJ2-7; perhaps TRBD2 as D (6 bases). The CDR3 spans 12 residues. Germline lookup yields CDR1 SQVTM and CDR2 ANQGSEA. V lost 6 bases and J lost 2, with 11 bases in between. CDR3 sequence reads: CSVGGNTYEQYF. The CDR3 DNA reads as TGCAGCGTAGGAGGGAACACCTACGAGCAGTACTTC.

This clone is medium-sized by share. The rearrangement uses TRBV28 and TRBJ2-7, with 10 positions matching TRBD1. CDR1 is MDHEN, CDR2 SYDVKM, per germline. CDR3 length: 15 residues. The V segment lost 7 bases and the J segment 4 bases; nucleotides outside the gene matches: 10. The CDR3 DNA follows: TGTGCCAGCACCCCCGGGTCGGGACAGGGGTACGAGCAGTACTTC. It is translated as CASTPGSGQGYEQYF. Variable domain in full (rest from reference TRBV28 and TRBJ2-7): DVKVTQSSRYLVKRTGEKVFLECVQDMDHENMFWYRQDPGLGLRLIYFSYDVKMKEKGDIPEGYSVSREKKERFSLILESASTNQTSMYLCASTPGSGQGYEQYFGPGTRLTVT.

This clone was detected a few times. The J gene is TRBJ1-1, the V gene TRBV12-3 or TRBV12-4, with no clear D. The CDR3 has 13 amino acids. V lost 0 bases to trimming and J lost 11 bases, with 13 bases between them. The CDR3 nucleotides are TGTGCCAGCAGTTTAGCCAGTGGTGCTGTGGCTTTCTTT. It codes for CASSLASGAVAFF.

This chain uses TRBV29-1 with TRBJ1-6; 7 positions agree with TRBD1. V was pared by 1 base and J by 6 bases, with 6 bases of the junction left unmatched. Germline V gene lookup returns CDR1 SQVTM and CDR2 ANQGSEA. The CDR3 has 15 amino acids. CDR3 bases: TGCAGCGTTGAAGTTTCAAACAGGGGTAATTCACCCCTCCACTTT. Its protein is CSVEVSNRGNSPLHF.

The genes are TRBV19 and TRBJ2-1; D is perhaps TRBD1 (5 bases). Germline CDR1 and CDR2: LNHDA and SQIVND (reference sequence). V lost 3 bases and J 2 bases, leaving 11 bases between the germline ends. The CDR3 spans 15 residues. As DNA, the CDR3 is TGTGCCAGTAGTATTGGGGCGCCAACCTACAATGAGCAGTTCTTC. Translation: CASSIGAPTYNEQFF. Complete variable domain (other parts from reference TRBV19 and TRBJ2-1): DGGITQSPKYLFRKEGQNVTLSCEQNLNHDAMYWYRQDPGQGLRLIYYSQIVNDFQKGDIAEGYSVSREKKESFPLTVTSAQKNPTAFYLCASSIGAPTYNEQFFGPGTRLTVL.